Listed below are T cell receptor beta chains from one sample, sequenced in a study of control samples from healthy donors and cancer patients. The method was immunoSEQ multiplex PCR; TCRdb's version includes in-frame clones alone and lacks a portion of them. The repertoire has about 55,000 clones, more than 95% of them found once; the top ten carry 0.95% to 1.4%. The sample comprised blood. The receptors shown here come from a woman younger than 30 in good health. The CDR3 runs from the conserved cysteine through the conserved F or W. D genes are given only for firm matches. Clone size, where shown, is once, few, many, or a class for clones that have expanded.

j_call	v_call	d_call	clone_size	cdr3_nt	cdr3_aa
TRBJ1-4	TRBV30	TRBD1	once	TGTGCCTGGAGTGCCTGGGACAGAACTAATGAAAAACTGTTTTTT	CAWSAWDRTNEKLFF
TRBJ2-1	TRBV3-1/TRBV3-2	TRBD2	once	TGTGCCAGCAGCCAAGATAGCGGGGGGGCCTTCTACAATGAGCAGTTCTTC	CASSQDSGGAFYNEQFF
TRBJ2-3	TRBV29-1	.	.	TGCAGCGCACGGGACCCTCCGAGGACAGATACGCAGTATTTT	CSARDPPRTDTQYF
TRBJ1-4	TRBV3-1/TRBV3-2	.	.	TGTGCCAGCAGCCGGGCAGCAACTAATGAAAAACTGTTTTTT	CASSRAATNEKLFF
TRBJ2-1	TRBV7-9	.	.	TGTGCCAGCAGCTTACAGCTCGGGTACTCCTACAATGAGCAGTTCTTC	CASSLQLGYSYNEQFF
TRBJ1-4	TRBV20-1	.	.	TGCAGTGCTAAGCCACGGGAAAAACTGTTTTTT	CSAKPREKLFF
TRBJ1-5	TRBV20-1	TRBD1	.	TGCAGTGCTAGTGGAGGACAGGTTGTGGGTCAGCCCCAGCATTTT	CSASGGQVVGQPQHF
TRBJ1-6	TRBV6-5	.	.	TGTGCCAGCAGTTACGTCGGATCTAATTCACCCCTCCACTTT	CASSYVGSNSPLHF
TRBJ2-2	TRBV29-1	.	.	TGCAGCGTTGAAGTTAAGCGGCCCGGGGAGCTGTTTTTT	CSVEVKRPGELFF
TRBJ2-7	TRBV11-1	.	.	TGTGCCAGCAGGGACGGGGGTCGGAACGAGCAGTACTTC	CASRDGGRNEQYF
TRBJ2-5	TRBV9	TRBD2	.	TGTGCCAGCAGCCCTCGCGGGGGGCGGGGGGCGACAAACCCCCAAGAGACCCAGTACTTC	CASSPRGGRGATNPQETQYF
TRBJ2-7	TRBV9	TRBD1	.	TGTGCCAGCAGTAGGACAGGGAATGCCTACGAGCAGTACTTC	CASSRTGNAYEQYF
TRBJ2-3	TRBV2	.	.	TGTGCCAGCAGTGAAGAGTGGGGGAGCACAGATACGCAGTATTTT	CASSEEWGSTDTQYF
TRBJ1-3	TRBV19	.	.	TGTGCCAGTAGTATACGCGGAAACACCATATATTTT	CASSIRGNTIYF
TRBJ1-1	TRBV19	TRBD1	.	TGTGCCAGTAGACAGGGGGGCGGTGAAGCTTTCTTT	CASRQGGGEAFF
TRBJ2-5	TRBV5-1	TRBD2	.	TGCCCCAGCAGGACTAGCGGGGGGGTGGAGACCCAGTACTTC	CPSRTSGGVETQYF
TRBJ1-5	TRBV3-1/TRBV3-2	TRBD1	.	TGTGCCAGCAGCCAGGCTACAGGGGGGCCCCAGCATTTT	CASSQATGGPQHF
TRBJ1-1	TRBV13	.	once	TGTGCCAGCAGCTTCAGGGGCGGTGGCACTGAAGCTTTCTTT	CASSFRGGGTEAFF
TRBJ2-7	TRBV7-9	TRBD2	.	TGTGCCAGCAGCCCCGGTCGTCTAGCGGGGGGATCCTACGAGCAGTACTTC	CASSPGRLAGGSYEQYF
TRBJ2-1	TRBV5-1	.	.	TGCGCCAGCAGCTCGGTAGCGGCTCTCTCCTACAATGAGCAGTTCTTC	CASSSVAALSYNEQFF
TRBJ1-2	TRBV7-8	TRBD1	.	TGTGCCAGCAGCTTAGGGAGGACAGGGGTCGGCTATGGCTACACCTTC	CASSLGRTGVGYGYTF
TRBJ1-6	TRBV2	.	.	TGTGCCAGCAGTGATTTAGGAAATAATTCACCCCTCCACTTT	CASSDLGNNSPLHF
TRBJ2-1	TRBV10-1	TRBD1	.	TGCGCCAGCAGTGAGAGGGGACAGGGGTGGGGTACGTATGAGCAGTTCTTC	CASSERGQGWGTYEQFF
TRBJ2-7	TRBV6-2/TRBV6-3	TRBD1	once	TGTGCCAGCAGTGGACCCGGGACAGGGTCCCCGGAGCAGTACTTC	CASSGPGTGSPEQYF
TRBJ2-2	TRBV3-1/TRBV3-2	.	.	TGTGCCAGCAGCCAATTCCCCGGGGGCGGGGAGCTGTTTTTT	CASSQFPGGGELFF
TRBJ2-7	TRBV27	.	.	TGTGCCAGCAGTTTACGGGCCTCCTACGAGCAGTACTTC	CASSLRASYEQYF
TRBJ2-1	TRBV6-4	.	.	TGTGCCAGCAGTGACTCACGAGGAGGGGATTACAATGAGCAGTTCTTC	CASSDSRGGDYNEQFF
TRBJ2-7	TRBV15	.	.	TGTGCCACCAGCTCCGGTTTGATTTCCTACGAGCAGTACTTC	CATSSGLISYEQYF
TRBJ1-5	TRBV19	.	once	TGTGCCAGTAGTCTTCGGGGAGTCAGGGGCGATAGCAATCAGCCCCAGCATTTT	CASSLRGVRGDSNQPQHF
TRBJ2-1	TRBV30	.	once	TGTGCCTGGAGCGCGACAGGTTTGGGGGAGCAGTTCTTC	CAWSATGLGEQFF
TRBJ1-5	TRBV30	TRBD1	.	TGTGCCTGGAGTCAGGGGGCCGGCAATCAGCCCCAGCATTTT	CAWSQGAGNQPQHF
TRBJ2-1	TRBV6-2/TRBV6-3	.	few	TGTGCCAGTAGTGGGACCGCCGAGGGTGAGCAGTTCTTC	CASSGTAEGEQFF
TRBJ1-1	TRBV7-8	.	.	TGTGCCAGCAGCCAACAGGGTTACACTGAAGCTTTCTTT	CASSQQGYTEAFF
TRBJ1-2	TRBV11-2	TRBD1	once	TGTGCCAGCACCAACCTGAGGCAGGGGGCTAACTATGGCTACACCTTC	CASTNLRQGANYGYTF
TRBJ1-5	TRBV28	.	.	TGTGCCAGCAGCTATTGGCAGGGAAACAATCAGCCCCAGCATTTT	CASSYWQGNNQPQHF
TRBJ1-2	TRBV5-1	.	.	TGCGCCAGCAGCATCGGTGGAGGGATCGATGGCTACACCTTC	CASSIGGGIDGYTF
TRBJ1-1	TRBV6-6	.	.	TGTGCCAGCAGTTACTCGACAGGTTTGAACACTGAAGCTTTCTTT	CASSYSTGLNTEAFF
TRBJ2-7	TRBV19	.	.	TGTGCCAGTAGTATGATGGCGGTTCGGGACTACGAGCAGTACTTC	CASSMMAVRDYEQYF
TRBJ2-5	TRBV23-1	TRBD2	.	TGCGCCAGCAGTCAGGCAGCGGGGGAAGAGACCCAGTACTTC	CASSQAAGEETQYF
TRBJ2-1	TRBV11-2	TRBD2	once	TGTGCCAGCAGCCTACTACTAGCGGGGATCAATGAGCAGTTCTTC	CASSLLLAGINEQFF